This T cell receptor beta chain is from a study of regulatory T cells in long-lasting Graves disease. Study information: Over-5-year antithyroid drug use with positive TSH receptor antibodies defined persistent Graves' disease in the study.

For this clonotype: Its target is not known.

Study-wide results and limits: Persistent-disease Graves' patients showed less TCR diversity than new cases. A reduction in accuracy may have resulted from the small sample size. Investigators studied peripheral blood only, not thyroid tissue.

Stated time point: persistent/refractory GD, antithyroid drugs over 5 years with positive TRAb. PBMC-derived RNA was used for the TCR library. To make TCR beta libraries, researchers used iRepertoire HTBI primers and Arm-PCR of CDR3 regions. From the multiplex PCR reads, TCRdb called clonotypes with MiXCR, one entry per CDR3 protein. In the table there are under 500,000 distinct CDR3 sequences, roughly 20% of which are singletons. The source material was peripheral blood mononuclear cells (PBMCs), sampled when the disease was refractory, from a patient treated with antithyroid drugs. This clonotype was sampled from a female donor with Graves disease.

DNA for the CDR3: TGCGCCAGCAAAAAGGGCACATGGGCTGCCGGGGCCAACGTCCTGACTTTC. It specifies CASKKGTWAAGANVLTF. The V and J genes are TRBV5-1 and TRBJ2-6; no clear D gene. The V end was cut by 6 bases, the J end by 4 bases, with 20 bases between. Germline loops: CDR1 SGHRS, CDR2 YFSETQ. The CDR3 loop spans 17 amino acids.